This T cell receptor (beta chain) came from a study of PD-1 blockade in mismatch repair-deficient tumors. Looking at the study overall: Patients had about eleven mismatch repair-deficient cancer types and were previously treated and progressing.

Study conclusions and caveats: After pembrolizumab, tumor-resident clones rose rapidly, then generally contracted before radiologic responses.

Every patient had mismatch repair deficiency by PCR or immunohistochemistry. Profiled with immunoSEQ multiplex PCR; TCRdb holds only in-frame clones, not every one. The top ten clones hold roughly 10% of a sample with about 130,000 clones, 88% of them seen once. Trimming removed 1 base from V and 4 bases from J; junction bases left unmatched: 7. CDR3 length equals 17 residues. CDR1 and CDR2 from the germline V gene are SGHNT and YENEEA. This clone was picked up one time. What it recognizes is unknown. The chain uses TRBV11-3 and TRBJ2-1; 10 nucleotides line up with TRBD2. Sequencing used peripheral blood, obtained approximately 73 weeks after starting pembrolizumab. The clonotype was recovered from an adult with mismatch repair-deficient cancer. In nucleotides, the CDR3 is TGTGCCAGCAGCTTAGCGATACTAGCGGGACCTTACAATGAGCAGTTCTTC. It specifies CASSLAILAGPYNEQFF.